This TCR beta chain was captured by sequencing in a study of T cell responses to AZD1222 COVID-19 vaccine. This clone has a single count. No antigen is known for it. Produced via immunoSEQ multiplex PCR; TCRdb's table is partial and in-frame only. This table has some 95,000 clones, just over 85% appearing once. The germline CDR1 and CDR2 sequences are SGDLS and YYNGEE. The ends lost 0 bases at V and 9 bases at J; junction bases unmatched: 8. This CDR3 spans 16 amino acids. Whole-study findings and limits: Donors were largely white British and mainly female; clonal diversity was possibly underestimated.

This TCR came from an adult in good health. The material was peripheral blood, obtained on day 0 of AZD1222 vaccination. The chain is built from TRBV9 and TRBJ2-1; TRBD2 aligns across 11 bases. The DNA of the CDR3 is TGTGCCAGCAGCGTAGGTCTAGCGGGAGGCCGGAGTGAGCAGTTCTTC. Translation: CASSVGLAGGRSEQFF.